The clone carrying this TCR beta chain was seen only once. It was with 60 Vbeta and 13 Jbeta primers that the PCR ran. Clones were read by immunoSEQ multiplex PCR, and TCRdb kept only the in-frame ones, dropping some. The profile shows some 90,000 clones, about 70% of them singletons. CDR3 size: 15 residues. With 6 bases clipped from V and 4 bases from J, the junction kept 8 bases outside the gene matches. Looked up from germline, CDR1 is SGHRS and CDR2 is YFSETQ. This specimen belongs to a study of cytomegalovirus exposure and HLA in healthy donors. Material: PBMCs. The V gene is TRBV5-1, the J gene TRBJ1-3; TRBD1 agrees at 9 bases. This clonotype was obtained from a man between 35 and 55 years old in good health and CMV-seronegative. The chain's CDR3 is CASKPTGGYGNTIYF. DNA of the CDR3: TGCGCCAGCAAACCGACAGGGGGGTACGGAAACACCATATATTTT. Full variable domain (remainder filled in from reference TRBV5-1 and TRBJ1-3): KAGVTQTPRYLIKTRGQQVTLSCSPISGHRSVSWYQQTPGQGLQFLFEYFSETQRNKGNFPGRFSGRQFSNSRSEMNVSTLELGDSALYLCASKPTGGYGNTIYFGEGSWLTVV.